Following are 21 T cell receptor beta chains from one sample sequenced in a study of T cell changes during pregnancy in multiple sclerosis. Some clones are missing from TCRdb's copy, which holds only in-frame ones; the method was immunoSEQ multiplex PCR. The repertoire consists of some 61,000 clones, with about 90% occurring once and the leading ten covering roughly 0.87%. Here the sequenced sample was peripheral blood, taken in the second trimester of pregnancy. The receptors come from a female donor with multiple sclerosis, enrolled in a pregnancy study.

The V gene is TRBV5-4, the J gene TRBJ2-1, with 8 positions matching TRBD1. Germline CDR1 and CDR2: SGHNT and YYREEE (reference sequence). The trim removed 3 bases at V and 5 bases at J, leaving 4 bases unmatched. CDR3 length equals 14 residues. This chain's CDR3 is CASSSRDRNNEQFF. CDR3 sequence (DNA): TGTGCCAGCAGCTCCCGGGACAGGAACAATGAGCAGTTCTTC. Filled out from reference TRBV5-4 and TRBJ2-1, the complete variable domain reads ETGVTQSPTHLIKTRGQQVTLRCSSQSGHNTVSWYQQALGQGPQFIFQYYREEENGRGNFPPRFSGLQFPNYSSELNVNALELDDSALYLCASSSRDRNNEQFFGPGTRLTVL.

The J gene is TRBJ2-3, the V gene TRBV19; tentatively, D is TRBD2 (6 bases). The CDR3 totals 14 residues. Germline loops: CDR1 LNHDA, CDR2 SQIVND (reference sequence). With 7 bases removed from V and 2 bases from J, the gap between germline ends came to 13 bases. The CDR3, as DNA: TGTGCCAGTACCCCTACTAGCATCACAGATACGCAGTATTTT. This encodes CASTPTSITDTQYF.

This chain uses TRBV19 with TRBJ1-5, with 9 bases fitting TRBD1. CDR1 is LNHDA and CDR2 is SQIVND in the germline V gene (reference sequence). The trim removed 5 bases at V and 4 bases at J, leaving 9 bases unmatched. The CDR3 is 16 amino acids. The CDR3 spells CASSPRTGVRNQPQHF. Here the CDR3 DNA reads TGTGCCAGTAGTCCCCGGACAGGGGTACGTAATCAGCCCCAGCATTTT.

The J gene is TRBJ1-2, the V gene TRBV5-1, with D uncertain. CDR3 length: 12 amino acids. V shed 0 bases and J shed 8 bases, with 8 bases lying between them. Germline V gene data show CDR1 as SGHRS and CDR2 as YFSETQ. Here the CDR3 reads CASSLVGEGYTF. The CDR3 nucleotides are TGCGCCAGCAGCTTGGTGGGCGAAGGCTACACCTTC.

The rearrangement uses TRBV4-3 and TRBJ2-1; D may be TRBD1 (6 bases). The V gene's germline CDR1 is LGHNA and CDR2 YSLEER. V was trimmed by 3 bases and J by 1 base, leaving 16 bases between them. The CDR3 is 17 residues long. DNA of the CDR3: TGCGCCAGCAGCCATCCGAGGGTAGGGGGATCCTACAATGAGCAGTTCTTC. Its protein product is CASSHPRVGGSYNEQFF.

A word on this clone: Germline is not matched at one junction end, which may reflect a read error. V gene TRBV7-2 combines with J gene TRBJ1-1; tentatively, D is TRBD1 (5 bases). Germline-derived CDR1 and CDR2 are SGHTA and FQGNSA. The CDR3 contains 13 residues. This chain's CDR3 is CASSFNWVEAGVF. Written as DNA, the CDR3 is TGTGCCAGCAGCTTTAACTGGGTAGAGGCGGGGGTGTTT.

V is TRBV25-1 and J is TRBJ2-3; weak D call: TRBD2 (6 bases). V was clipped by 4 bases and J by 3 bases, with 11 bases between them. The germline gives CDR1 MGHDK, CDR2 SYGVNS. The CDR3 has 14 residues. CDR3 residues: CASSARRGTDTQYF. In DNA, the CDR3 is TGTGCCAGCAGTGCCCGACGGGGGACAGATACGCAGTATTTT. The full variable domain, its missing parts supplied by reference TRBV25-1 and TRBJ2-3, is EADIYQTPRYLVIGTGKKITLECSQTMGHDKMYWYQQDPGMELHLIHYSYGVNSTEKGDLSSESTVSRIRTEHFPLTLESARPSHTSQYLCASSARRGTDTQYFGPGTRLTVL.

As for this clone: One end of the junction is discordant with germline, which a read error may explain. The genes are TRBV2 and TRBJ2-5, with 11 positions matching TRBD2. Germline V gene lookup returns CDR1 SNHLY and CDR2 FYNNEI. This CDR3 is 15 amino acids long. CDR3 nucleotides: TGTGCCAGCAGGGGACTAGCGGTGAGCCAAGGGACCCAGTACTTC. This translates into CASRGLAVSQGTQYF.

V and J are TRBV5-5 and TRBJ2-7; TRBD1 agrees at 7 bases. Trimming cost V 0 bases and J 0 bases; bases outside gene matches: 6. Germline V gives CDR1 SGHKS, CDR2 YYEKEE (reference sequence). CDR3 length: 16 residues. This chain's CDR3 is CASSLVGDSYSYEQYF. The DNA of the CDR3 is TGTGCCAGCAGCTTGGTAGGGGACAGCTACTCCTACGAGCAGTACTTC. Full variable domain (remainder filled in from reference TRBV5-5 and TRBJ2-7): DAGVTQSPTHLIKTRGQQVTLRCSPISGHKSVSWYQQVLGQGPQFIFQYYEKEERGRGNFPDRFSARQFPNYSSELNVNALLLGDSALYLCASSLVGDSYSYEQYFGPGTRLTVT.

The CDR3 bases are TGTGCCAGCAGCTCCGGACAGGGACGTTTAGGGGCCAACGTCCTGACTTTC. This gives the protein CASSSGQGRLGANVLTF. V usage is TRBV7-2 and J usage is TRBJ2-6, with TRBD1 matching 8 bases. CDR1 SGHTA and CDR2 FQGNSA come from the germline V gene. This CDR3 is built from 17 residues. Trimming at V came to 4 bases and at J to 4 bases, leaving 9 bases not matched to a gene.

Notes on this clone: The junction shows a germline mismatch at one end, possibly a read error. Other DNA sequences in the sample encode the same CDR3. The gene calls are TRBV7-7 and TRBJ2-2; D not resolved. Germline values: CDR1 SSHAT, CDR2 FNYEAQ (reference sequence). CDR3 size: 13 residues. The CDR3 DNA reads TGTGCTAGCAGCTTAGGCGGAACCGGGGAGCTGTTTTTT. This translates into CASSLGGTGELFF.

V usage is TRBV2 and J usage is TRBJ2-3; 13 positions agree with TRBD2. The CDR3 runs 16 residues. The V segment lost 4 bases and the J segment 7 bases; nucleotides outside the gene matches: 8. Looked up from germline, CDR1 is SNHLY and CDR2 is FYNNEI. The CDR3 DNA follows: TGTGCCAGCAGTGGACTAGCGGGGGGCCGGGCCCATACGCAGTATTTT. Amino acid sequence: CASSGLAGGRAHTQYF.

The genes are TRBV5-1 and TRBJ1-1; TRBD1 agrees at 8 bases. This CDR3 is built from 13 residues. The junction had 4 bases not matched to a gene; V was cut back by 4 bases and J by 5 bases. From germline, CDR1 is SGHRS and CDR2 YFSETQ. DNA of the CDR3: TGCGCCAGCAGCGTTGACAGGGGTACTGAAGCTTTCTTT. Amino acids: CASSVDRGTEAFF.

The chain links TRBV5-1 to TRBJ2-6; D may be TRBD1 (6 bases). In germline, CDR1 is SGHRS, CDR2 YFSETQ. Trimming stripped 3 bases from V and 0 bases from J, with 10 bases between. This CDR3 spans 16 amino acids. The CDR3 protein is CASSSGTTSGANVLTF. The DNA for the CDR3 is TGCGCCAGCAGCTCCGGGACAACCTCTGGGGCCAACGTCCTGACTTTC.

The chain has TRBV11-3 and TRBJ1-1; possibly TRBD1 for D (5 bases). CDR3 length equals 13 residues. V dropped 2 bases and J dropped 5 bases, with 9 bases sitting between them. Per germline, CDR1 SGHNT and CDR2 YENEEA. The CDR3 nucleotides read TGTGCCAGCAGCTTATTGCGGGGGACTGAAGCTTTCTTT. Its translation is CASSLLRGTEAFF.

This clone was seen just once. The V and J genes are TRBV19 and TRBJ1-5; the D gene is possibly TRBD1 (5 bases). V was pared by 0 bases and J by 3 bases, with 15 bases between. Per the germline V gene, CDR1 is LNHDA and CDR2 is SQIVND (reference sequence). The CDR3 length is 17 residues. Here the CDR3 reads CASSIDRARAVNQPQHF. The CDR3 bases are TGTGCCAGTAGTATAGATCGAGCCAGGGCAGTCAATCAGCCCCAGCATTTT.

The V and J genes are TRBV7-2 and TRBJ1-2, with D perhaps matching TRBD1 (6 bases). CDR1 and CDR2 from the germline V gene are SGHTA and FQGNSA. This CDR3 has 16 amino acids. Trimming stripped 5 bases from V and 2 bases from J, with 18 bases between. The DNA of the CDR3 is TGTGCCAGCAGCCCATGGAATATACAGGGAAACTATGGCTACACCTTC. This translates into CASSPWNIQGNYGYTF.

The chain couples TRBV5-6 to TRBJ1-2, with 7 bases aligning to TRBD1. Germline V lookup: CDR1 SGHDT, CDR2 YYEEEE. V shed 4 bases, J shed 4 bases, and the junction held 4 bases outside the gene matches. The CDR3 is 13 amino acids. The CDR3 loop reads CASSAGQFYGYTF. As DNA, the CDR3 is TGTGCCAGCAGCGCGGGACAGTTCTATGGCTACACCTTC.

The V call is TRBV18, the J call TRBJ2-5; perhaps TRBD1 as D (6 bases). The V gene's germline CDR1 is KGHSH and CDR2 LQKENI. This CDR3 has 14 residues. V was clipped by 0 bases and J by 1 base, with 6 bases between them. The CDR3 region is CASSPPTGQETQYF. The DNA of the CDR3 is TGTGCCAGCTCACCACCGACAGGCCAAGAGACCCAGTACTTC. The variable domain in full, completed from reference TRBV18 and TRBJ2-5, reads NAGVMQNPRHLVRRRGQEARLRCSPMKGHSHVYWYRQLPEEGLKFMVYLQKENIIDESGMPKERFSAEFPKEGPSILRIQQVVRGDSAAYFCASSPPTGQETQYFGPGTRLLVL.

This clone came up once. The chain couples TRBV11-3 to TRBJ2-1; D may be TRBD2 (7 bases). The V gene lost 5 bases and the J gene lost 6 bases, with 14 bases spanning the gap. This CDR3 is built from 14 residues. Per the germline V gene, CDR1 is SGHNT and CDR2 is YENEEA. CDR3 in amino acids: CASSAEGGSNEQFF. In nucleotides, the CDR3 is TGTGCCAGCAGCGCAGAGGGGGGGTCCAATGAGCAGTTCTTC. The full variable domain, in which reference TRBV11-3 and TRBJ2-1 provide the parts outside the CDR3, is EAGVVQSPRYKIIEKKQPVAFWCNPISGHNTLYWYLQNLGQGPELLIRYENEEAVDDSQLPKDRFSAERLKGVDSTLKIQPAELGDSAVYLCASSAEGGSNEQFFGPGTRLTVL.

Of note for this clone: At one end the junction does not follow the germline gene, possibly because of a read error. The J gene is TRBJ2-7, the V gene TRBV6-5, with TRBD1 matching over 9 bases. Germline V CDR1 and CDR2: MNHEY, SVGAGI. The CDR3 sequence is 13 residues long. DNA for the CDR3: TGTGCCAGCAGTTATATTTCCGGGACAGGGACCTCCTTC. Translation: CASSYISGTGTSF.